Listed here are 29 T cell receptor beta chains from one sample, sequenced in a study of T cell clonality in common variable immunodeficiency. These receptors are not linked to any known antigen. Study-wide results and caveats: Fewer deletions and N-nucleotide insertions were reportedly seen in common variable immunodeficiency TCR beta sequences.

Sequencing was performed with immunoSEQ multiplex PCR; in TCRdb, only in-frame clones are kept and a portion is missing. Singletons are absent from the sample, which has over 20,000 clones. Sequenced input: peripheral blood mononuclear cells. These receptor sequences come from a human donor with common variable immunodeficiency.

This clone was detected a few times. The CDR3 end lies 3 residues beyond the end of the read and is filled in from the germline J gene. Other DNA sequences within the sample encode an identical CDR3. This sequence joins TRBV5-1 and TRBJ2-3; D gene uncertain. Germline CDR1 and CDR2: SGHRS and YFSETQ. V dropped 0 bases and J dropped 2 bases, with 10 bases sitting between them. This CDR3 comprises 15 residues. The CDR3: CASSLEGQNTDTQYF. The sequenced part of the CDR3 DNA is TGCGCCAGCAGCTTGGAGGGCCAAAACACAGATACG.

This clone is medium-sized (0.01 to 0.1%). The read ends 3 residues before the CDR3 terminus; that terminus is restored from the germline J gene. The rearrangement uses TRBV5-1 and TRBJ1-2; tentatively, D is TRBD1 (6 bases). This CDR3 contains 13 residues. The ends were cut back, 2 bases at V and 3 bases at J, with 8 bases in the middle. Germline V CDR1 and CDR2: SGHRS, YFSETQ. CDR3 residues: CASSFPGDYGYTF. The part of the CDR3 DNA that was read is TGCGCCAGCAGCTTCCCAGGGGACTATGGC.

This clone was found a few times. Incomplete CDR3 DNA: TGTGCCAGCAGCTTAGCGGACAGGGGTTGGGACAGCACAGATACG. Its translation: CASSLADRGWDSTDT. The CDR3 reads in full as CASSLADRGWDSTDTQYF. The chain employs TRBV7-6 and TRBJ2-3, with 9 bases aligning to TRBD1. The read halts 3 residues ahead of the CDR3 end, with the missing end drawn from the germline J gene. This CDR3 contains 18 residues. CDR1 is SGHVS, CDR2 FNYEAQ, per germline. After removal of 0 bases from V and 0 bases from J, the junction contained 7 bases not matched to a gene. Using reference TRBV7-6 and TRBJ2-3 for the parts outside the CDR3, the full variable domain is GAGVSQSPRYKVTKRGQDVALRCDPISGHVSLYWYRQALGQGPEFLTYFNYEAQQDKSGLPNDRFSAERPEGSISTLTIQRTEQRDSAMYRCASSLADRGWDSTDTQYFGPGTRLTVL.

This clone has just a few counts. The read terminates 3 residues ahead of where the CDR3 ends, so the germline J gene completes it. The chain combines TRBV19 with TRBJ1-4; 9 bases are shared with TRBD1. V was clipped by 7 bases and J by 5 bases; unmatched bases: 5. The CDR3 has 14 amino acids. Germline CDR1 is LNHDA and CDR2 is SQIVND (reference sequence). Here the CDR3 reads CASTKDRGNEKLFF. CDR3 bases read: TGTGCCAGTACTAAGGACAGGGGAAATGAAAAA.

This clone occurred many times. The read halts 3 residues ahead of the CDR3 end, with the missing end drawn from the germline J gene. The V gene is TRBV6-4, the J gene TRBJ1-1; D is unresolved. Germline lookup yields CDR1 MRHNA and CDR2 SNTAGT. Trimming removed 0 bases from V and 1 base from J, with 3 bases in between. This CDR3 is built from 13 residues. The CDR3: CASSDSQNTEAFF. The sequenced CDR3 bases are TGTGCCAGCAGTGACTCACAGAACACTGAA.

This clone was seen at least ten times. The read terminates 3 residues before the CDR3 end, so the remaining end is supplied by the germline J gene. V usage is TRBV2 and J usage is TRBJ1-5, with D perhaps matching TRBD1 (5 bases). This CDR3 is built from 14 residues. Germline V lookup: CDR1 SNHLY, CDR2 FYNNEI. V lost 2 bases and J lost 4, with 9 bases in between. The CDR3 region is CASSELTVNQPQHF. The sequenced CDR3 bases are TGTGCCAGCAGTGAACTGACAGTGAATCAGCCC.

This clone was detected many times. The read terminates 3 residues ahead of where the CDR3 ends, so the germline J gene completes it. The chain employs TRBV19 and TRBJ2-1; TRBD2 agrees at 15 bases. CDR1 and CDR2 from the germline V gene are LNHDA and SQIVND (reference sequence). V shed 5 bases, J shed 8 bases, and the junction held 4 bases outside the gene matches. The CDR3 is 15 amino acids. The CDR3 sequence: CASSVRTSGRDEQFF. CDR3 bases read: TGTGCCAGTAGTGTAAGGACTAGCGGGAGGGATGAG.

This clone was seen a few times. The CDR3 reads CASSPPSGSYEQYF. The part of the CDR3 DNA that was read is TGTGCCAGCTCACCACCCAGCGGGAGTTACGAG. The chain carries TRBV18 and TRBJ2-7; 8 positions match TRBD2. Read coverage stops 3 residues before the CDR3 terminus; the germline J gene supplies the remainder. This CDR3 contains 14 residues. With V trimmed by 0 bases and J by 4 bases, 2 bases remained unmatched. CDR1 KGHSH and CDR2 LQKENI come from the germline V gene. Full variable domain (outside the CDR3, taken from reference TRBV18 and TRBJ2-7): NAGVMQNPRHLVRRRGQEARLRCSPMKGHSHVYWYRQLPEEGLKFMVYLQKENIIDESGMPKERFSAEFPKEGPSILRIQQVVRGDSAAYFCASSPPSGSYEQYFGPGTRLTVT.

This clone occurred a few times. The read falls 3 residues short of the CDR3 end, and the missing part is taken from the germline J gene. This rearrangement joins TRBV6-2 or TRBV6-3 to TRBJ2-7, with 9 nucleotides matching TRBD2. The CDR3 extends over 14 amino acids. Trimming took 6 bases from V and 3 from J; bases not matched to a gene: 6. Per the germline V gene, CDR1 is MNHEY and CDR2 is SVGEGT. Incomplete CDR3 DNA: TGTGCCAGCAGCCAGAGTAGCGGGAGCTACGAG. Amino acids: CASSQSSGSYE. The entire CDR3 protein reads CASSQSSGSYEQYF.

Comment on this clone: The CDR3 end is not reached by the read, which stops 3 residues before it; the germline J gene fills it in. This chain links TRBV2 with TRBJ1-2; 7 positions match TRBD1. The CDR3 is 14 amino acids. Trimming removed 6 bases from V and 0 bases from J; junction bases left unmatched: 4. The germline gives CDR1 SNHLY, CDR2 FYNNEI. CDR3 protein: CASSMGQTNYGYTF. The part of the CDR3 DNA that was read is TGTGCCAGCAGCATGGGACAGACTAACTATGGC. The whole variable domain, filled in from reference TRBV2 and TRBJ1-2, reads EPEVTQTPSHQVTQMGQEVILRCVPISNHLYFYWYRQILGQKVEFLVSFYNNEISEKSEIFDDQFSVERPDGSNFTLKIRSTKLEDSAMYFCASSMGQTNYGYTFGSGTRLTVV.

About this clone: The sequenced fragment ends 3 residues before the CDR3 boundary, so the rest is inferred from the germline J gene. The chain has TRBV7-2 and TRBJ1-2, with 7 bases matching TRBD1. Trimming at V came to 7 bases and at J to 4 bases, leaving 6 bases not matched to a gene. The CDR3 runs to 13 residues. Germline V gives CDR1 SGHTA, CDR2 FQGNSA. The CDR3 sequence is CASNRGTFYGYTF. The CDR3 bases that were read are TGTGCCAGCAACAGGGGTACGTTCTATGGC. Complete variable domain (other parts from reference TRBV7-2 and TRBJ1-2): GAGVSQSPSNKVTEKGKDVELRCDPISGHTALYWYRQSLGQGLEFLIYFQGNSAPDKSGLPSDRFSAERTGGSVSTLTIQRTQQEDSAVYLCASNRGTFYGYTFGSGTRLTVV.

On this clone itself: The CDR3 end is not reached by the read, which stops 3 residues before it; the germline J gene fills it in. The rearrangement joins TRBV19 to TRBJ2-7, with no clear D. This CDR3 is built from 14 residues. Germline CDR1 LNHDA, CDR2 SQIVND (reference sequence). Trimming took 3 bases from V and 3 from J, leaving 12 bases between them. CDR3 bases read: TGTGCCAGTAGTATTGCAGGCGTGAGCTACGAG. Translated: CASSIAGVSYE. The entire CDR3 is CASSIAGVSYEQYF.

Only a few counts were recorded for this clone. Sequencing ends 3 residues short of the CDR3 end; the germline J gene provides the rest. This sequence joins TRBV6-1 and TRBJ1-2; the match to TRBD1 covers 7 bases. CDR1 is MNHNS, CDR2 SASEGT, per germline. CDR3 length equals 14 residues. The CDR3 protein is CASSAGTVSGGYTF. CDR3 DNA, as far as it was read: TGTGCCAGCAGTGCGGGGACAGTCTCGGGAGGC.

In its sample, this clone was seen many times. The CDR3 spells CASSSRTGLGDNSPLHF. CDR3 DNA (partial): TGCGCCAGCAGCTCCCGGACAGGCCTGGGGGATAATTCACCC. The V call is TRBV5-1, the J call TRBJ1-6; 7 positions agree with TRBD1. The read falls 3 residues short of the CDR3 end, and the missing part is taken from the germline J gene. V dropped 3 bases and J dropped 5; count of bases not matched to a gene: 11. The CDR3 length is 17 residues. Germline CDR1 is SGHRS and CDR2 is YFSETQ.

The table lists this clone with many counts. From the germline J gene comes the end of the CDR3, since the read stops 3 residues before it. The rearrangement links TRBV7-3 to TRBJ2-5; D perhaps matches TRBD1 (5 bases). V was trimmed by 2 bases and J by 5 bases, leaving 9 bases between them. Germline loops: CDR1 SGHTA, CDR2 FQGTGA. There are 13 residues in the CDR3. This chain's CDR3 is CASSLSGFETQYF. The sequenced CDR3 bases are TGTGCCAGCAGCTTATCAGGGTTCGAGACC.

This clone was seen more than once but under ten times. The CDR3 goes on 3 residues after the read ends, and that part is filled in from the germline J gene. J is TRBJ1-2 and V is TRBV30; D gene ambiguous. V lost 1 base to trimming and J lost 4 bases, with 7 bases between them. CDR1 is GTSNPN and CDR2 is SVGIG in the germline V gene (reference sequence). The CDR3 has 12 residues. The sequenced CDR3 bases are TGTGCCTGGAGTGGTCAGAGCTATGGC. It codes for CAWSGQSYG. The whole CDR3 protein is CAWSGQSYGYTF.

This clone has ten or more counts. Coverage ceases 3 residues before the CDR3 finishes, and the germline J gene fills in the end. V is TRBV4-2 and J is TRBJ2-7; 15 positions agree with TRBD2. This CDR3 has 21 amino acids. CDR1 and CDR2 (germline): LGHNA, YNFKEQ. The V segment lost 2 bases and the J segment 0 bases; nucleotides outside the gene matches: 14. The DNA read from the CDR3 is TGTGCCAGCAGCCAAACATCCCCCGGACTAGCGGGAGGGCCTATCTCCTACGAG. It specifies CASSQTSPGLAGGPISYE. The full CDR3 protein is CASSQTSPGLAGGPISYEQYF.

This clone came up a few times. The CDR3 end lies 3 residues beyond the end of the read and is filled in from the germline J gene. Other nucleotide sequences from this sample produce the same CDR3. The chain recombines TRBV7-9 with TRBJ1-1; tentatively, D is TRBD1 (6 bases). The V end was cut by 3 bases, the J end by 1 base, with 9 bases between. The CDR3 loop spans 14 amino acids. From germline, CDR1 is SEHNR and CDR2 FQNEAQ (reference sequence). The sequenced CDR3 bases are TGTGCCAGCAGCTTGGTAGGGGGGAACACTGAA. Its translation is CASSLVGGNTE. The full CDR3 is CASSLVGGNTEAFF.

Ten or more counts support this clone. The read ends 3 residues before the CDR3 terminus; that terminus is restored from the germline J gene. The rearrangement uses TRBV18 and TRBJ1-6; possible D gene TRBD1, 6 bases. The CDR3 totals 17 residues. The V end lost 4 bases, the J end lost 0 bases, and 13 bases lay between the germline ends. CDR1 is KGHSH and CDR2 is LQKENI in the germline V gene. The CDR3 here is CASSLDRMSSYNSPLHF. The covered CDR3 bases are TGTGCCAGCTCACTTGACAGGATGAGCTCCTATAATTCACCC.

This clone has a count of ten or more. Here the CDR3 reads CASSDFGQSNTEAFF. The sequenced CDR3 bases are TGCGCCAGCAGTGATTTCGGACAGTCGAACACTGAA. V is TRBV5-1 and J is TRBJ1-1; TRBD1 might be the D (6 bases). The sequence runs out 3 residues before the end of the CDR3; the remainder is reconstructed from the germline J gene. CDR3 length: 15 amino acids. CDR1 and CDR2 from the germline V gene are SGHRS and YFSETQ. Trimming stripped 5 bases from V and 1 base from J, with 15 bases between.

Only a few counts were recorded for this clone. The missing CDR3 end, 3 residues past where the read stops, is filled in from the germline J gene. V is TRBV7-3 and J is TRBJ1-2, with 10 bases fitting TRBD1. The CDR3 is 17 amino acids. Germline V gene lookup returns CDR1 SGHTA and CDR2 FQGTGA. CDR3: CASSLTIEDRGTGGYTF. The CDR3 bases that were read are TGTGCCAGCAGCTTAACAATCGAGGACAGGGGGACGGGCGGC.

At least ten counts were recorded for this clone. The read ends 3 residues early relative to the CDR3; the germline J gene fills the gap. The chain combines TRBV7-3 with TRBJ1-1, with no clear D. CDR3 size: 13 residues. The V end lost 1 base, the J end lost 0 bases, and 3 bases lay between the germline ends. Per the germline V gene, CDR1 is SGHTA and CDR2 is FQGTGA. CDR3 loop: CASSLIVNTEAFF. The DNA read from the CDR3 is TGTGCCAGCAGCTTAATAGTGAACACTGAA. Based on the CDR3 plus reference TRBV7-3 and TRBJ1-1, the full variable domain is GAGVSQTPSNKVTEKGKYVELRCDPISGHTALYWYRQSLGQGPEFLIYFQGTGAADDSGLPNDRFFAVRPEGSVSTLKIQRTERGDSAVYLCASSLIVNTEAFFGQGTRLTVV.

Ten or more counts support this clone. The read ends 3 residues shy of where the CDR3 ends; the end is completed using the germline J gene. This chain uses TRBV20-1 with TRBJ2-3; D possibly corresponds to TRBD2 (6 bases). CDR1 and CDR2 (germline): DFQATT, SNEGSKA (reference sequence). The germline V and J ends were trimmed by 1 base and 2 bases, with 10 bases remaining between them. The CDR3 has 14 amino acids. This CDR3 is CSARARGHTDTQYF. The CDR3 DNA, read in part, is TGCAGTGCTAGAGCGCGGGGCCACACAGATACG.

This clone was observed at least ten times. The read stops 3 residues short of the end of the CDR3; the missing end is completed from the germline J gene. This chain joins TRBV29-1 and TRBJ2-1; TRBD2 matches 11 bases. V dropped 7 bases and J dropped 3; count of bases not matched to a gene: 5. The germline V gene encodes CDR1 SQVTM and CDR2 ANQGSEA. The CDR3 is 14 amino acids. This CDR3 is CSALLAGVYNEQFF. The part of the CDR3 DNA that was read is TGCAGCGCCCTACTAGCGGGAGTCTACAATGAG.

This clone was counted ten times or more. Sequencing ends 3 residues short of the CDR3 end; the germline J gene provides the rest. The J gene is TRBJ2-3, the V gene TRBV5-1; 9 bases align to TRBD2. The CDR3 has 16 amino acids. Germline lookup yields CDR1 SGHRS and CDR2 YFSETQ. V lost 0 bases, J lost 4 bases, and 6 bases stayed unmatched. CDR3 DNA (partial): TGCGCCAGCAGCTTGGGAGCGGGAGGAGGAGCAGATACG. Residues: CASSLGAGGGADT. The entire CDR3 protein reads CASSLGAGGGADTQYF.

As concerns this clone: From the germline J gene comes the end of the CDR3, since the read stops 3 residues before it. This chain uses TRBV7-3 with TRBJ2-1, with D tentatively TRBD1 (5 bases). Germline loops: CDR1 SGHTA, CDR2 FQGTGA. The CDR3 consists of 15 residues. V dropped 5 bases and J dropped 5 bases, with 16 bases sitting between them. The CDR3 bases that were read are TGTGCCAGCAGCCCCAGCAGGGCGCTGGACAATGAG. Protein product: CASSPSRALDNE. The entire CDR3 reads CASSPSRALDNEQFF.

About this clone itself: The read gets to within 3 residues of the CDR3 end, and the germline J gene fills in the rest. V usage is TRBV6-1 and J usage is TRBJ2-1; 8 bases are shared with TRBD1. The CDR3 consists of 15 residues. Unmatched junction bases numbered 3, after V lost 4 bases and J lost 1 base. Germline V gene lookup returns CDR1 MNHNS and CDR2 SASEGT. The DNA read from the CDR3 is TGTGCCAGCAGTGCCCAGGGGGCGTCCTACAATGAG. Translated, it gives CASSAQGASYNE. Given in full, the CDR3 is CASSAQGASYNEQFF.

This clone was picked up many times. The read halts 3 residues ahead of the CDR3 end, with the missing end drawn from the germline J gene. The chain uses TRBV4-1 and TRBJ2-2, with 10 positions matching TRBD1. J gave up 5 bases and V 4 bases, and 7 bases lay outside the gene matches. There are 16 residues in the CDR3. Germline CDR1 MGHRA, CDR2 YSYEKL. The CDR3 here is CASSPPDRGLTGELFF. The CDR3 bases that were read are TGCGCCAGCAGCCCTCCCGACAGGGGGCTTACCGGGGAG.

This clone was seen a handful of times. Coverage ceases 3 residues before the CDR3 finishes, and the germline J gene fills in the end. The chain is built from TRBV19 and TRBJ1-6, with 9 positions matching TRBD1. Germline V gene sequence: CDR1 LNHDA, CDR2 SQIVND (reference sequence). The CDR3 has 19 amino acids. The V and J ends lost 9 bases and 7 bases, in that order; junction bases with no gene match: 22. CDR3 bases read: TGTGCCAGGGAGAAGACCGGGACAGGGAGCGAAAGAGTGAATTCACCC. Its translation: CAREKTGTGSERVNSP. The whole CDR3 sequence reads CAREKTGTGSERVNSPLHF.